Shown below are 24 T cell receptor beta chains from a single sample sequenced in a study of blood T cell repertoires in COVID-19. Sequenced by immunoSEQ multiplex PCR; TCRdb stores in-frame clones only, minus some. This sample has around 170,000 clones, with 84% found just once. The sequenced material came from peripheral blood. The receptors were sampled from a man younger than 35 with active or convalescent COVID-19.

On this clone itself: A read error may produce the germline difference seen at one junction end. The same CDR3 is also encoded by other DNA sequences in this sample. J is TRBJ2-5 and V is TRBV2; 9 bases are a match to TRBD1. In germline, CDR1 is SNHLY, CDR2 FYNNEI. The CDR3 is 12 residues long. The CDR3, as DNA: TGTGCAAGCACAGGGGGCCGGGAGACCCAGTACTTC. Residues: CASTGGRETQYF.

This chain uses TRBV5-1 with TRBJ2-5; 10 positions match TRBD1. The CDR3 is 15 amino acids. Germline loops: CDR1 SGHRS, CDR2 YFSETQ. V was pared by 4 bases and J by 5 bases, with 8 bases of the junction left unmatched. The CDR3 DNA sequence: TGCGCCAGCAGCGACGGACAGGGGGAGACTGAGACCCAGTACTTC. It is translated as CASSDGQGETETQYF.

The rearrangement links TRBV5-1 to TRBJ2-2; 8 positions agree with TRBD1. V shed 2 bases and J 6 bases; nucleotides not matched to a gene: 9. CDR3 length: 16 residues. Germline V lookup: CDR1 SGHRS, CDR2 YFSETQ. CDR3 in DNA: TGCGCCAGCAGCTTAGGGAAGGGACAGGTGGCCGGGGAGCTGTTTTTT. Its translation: CASSLGKGQVAGELFF.

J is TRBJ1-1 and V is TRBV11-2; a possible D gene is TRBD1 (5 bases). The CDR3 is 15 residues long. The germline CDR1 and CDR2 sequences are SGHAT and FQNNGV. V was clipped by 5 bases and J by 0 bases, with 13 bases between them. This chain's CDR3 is CASSAAWTLNTEAFF. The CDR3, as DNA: TGTGCCAGCAGCGCAGCCTGGACACTGAACACTGAAGCTTTCTTT.

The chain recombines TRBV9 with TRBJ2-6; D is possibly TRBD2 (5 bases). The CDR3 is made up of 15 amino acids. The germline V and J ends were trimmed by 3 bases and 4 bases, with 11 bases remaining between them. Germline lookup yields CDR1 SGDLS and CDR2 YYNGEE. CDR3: CASSGAPGGANVLTF. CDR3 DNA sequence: TGTGCCAGCAGCGGGGCTCCGGGAGGGGCCAACGTCCTGACTTTC.

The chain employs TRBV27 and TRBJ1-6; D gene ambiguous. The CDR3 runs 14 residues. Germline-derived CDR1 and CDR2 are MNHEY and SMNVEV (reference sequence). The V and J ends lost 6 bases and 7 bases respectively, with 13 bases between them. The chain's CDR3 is CASRVAGNNSPLHF. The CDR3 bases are TGTGCCAGCAGAGTAGCGGGGAACAATTCACCCCTCCACTTT.

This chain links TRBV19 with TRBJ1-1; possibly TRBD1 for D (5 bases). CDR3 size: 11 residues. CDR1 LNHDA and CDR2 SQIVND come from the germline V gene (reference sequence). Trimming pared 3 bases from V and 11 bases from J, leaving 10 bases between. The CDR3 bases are TGTGCCAGTAGTATCGCCAGGGTGGCTTTCTTT. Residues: CASSIARVAFF.

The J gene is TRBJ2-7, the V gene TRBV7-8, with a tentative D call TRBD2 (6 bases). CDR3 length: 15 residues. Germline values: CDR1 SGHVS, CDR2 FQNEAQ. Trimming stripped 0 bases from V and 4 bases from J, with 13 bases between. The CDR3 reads CASSLASGGSYEQYF. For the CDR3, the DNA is TGTGCCAGCAGCTTAGCCAGTGGAGGGAGTTACGAGCAGTACTTC.

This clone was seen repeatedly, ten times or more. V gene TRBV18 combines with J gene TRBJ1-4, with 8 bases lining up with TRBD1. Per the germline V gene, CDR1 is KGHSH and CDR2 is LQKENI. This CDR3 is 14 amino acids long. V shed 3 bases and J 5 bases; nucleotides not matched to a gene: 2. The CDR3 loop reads CASSPGQENEKLFF. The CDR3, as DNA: TGTGCCAGCTCACCGGGACAGGAAAATGAAAAACTGTTTTTT. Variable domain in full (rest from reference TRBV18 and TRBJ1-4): NAGVMQNPRHLVRRRGQEARLRCSPMKGHSHVYWYRQLPEEGLKFMVYLQKENIIDESGMPKERFSAEFPKEGPSILRIQQVVRGDSAAYFCASSPGQENEKLFFGSGTQLSVL.

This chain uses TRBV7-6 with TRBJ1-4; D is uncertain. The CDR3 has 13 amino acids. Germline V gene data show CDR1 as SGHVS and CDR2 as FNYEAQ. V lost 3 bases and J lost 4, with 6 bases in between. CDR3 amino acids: CASSLGVNEKLFF. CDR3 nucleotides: TGTGCCAGCAGCTTGGGAGTTAATGAAAAACTGTTTTTT.

CDR3 sequence (DNA): TGCAGCGTTGGGGGGCGGGATGAGCAGTTCTTC. Translation gives CSVGGRDEQFF. The genes are TRBV29-1 and TRBJ2-1; possibly TRBD1 for D (6 bases). CDR1 is SQVTM and CDR2 is ANQGSEA in the germline V gene. The CDR3 runs to 11 residues. V was clipped by 4 bases and J by 8 bases, with 9 bases between them.

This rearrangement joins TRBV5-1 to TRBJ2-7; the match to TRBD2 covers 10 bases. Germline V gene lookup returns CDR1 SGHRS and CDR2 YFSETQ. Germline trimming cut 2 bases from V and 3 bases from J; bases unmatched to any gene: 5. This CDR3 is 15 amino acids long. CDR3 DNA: TGCGCCAGCAGCTTTGGGACTAGCGTACTCTACGAGCAGTACTTC. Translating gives CASSFGTSVLYEQYF.

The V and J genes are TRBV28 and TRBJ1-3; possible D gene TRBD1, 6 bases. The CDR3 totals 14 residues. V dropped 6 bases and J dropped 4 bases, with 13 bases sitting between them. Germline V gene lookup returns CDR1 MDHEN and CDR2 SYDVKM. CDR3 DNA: TGTGCCAGCAGACCTCGGACAGCCGGAAACACCATATATTTT. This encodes CASRPRTAGNTIYF.

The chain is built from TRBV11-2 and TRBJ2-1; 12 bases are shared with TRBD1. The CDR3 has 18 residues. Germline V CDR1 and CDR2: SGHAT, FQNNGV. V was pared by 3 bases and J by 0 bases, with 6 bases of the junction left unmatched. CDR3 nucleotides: TGTGCCAGCAGCTTGGGGACAGGGGGCATTAGCTCCTACAATGAGCAGTTCTTC. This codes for CASSLGTGGISSYNEQFF. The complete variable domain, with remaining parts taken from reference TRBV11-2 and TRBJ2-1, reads EAGVAQSPRYKIIEKRQSVAFWCNPISGHATLYWYQQILGQGPKLLIQFQNNGVVDDSQLPKDRFSAERLKGVDSTLKIQPAKLEDSAVYLCASSLGTGGISSYNEQFFGPGTRLTVL.

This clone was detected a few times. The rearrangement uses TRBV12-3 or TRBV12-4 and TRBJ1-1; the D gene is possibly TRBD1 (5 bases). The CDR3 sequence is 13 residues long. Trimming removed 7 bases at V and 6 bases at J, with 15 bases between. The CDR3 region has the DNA TGTGCCAGCAACGGACACCAGGACGCTGAAGCTTTCTTT. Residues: CASNGHQDAEAFF.

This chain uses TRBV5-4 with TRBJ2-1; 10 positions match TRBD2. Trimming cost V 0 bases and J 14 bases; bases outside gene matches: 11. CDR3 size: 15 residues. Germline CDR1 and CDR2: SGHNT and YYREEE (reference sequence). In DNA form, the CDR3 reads TGTGCCAGCAGCTTGGTGGCTAGCGGGGGATCCGCGAAGTTCTTC. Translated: CASSLVASGGSAKFF.

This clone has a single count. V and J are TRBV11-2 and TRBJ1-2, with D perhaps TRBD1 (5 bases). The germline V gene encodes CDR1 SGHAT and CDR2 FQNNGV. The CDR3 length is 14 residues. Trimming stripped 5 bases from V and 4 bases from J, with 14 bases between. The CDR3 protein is CASSTARQPYGYTF. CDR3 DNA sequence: TGTGCCAGCAGCACGGCGAGACAGCCCTATGGCTACACCTTC.

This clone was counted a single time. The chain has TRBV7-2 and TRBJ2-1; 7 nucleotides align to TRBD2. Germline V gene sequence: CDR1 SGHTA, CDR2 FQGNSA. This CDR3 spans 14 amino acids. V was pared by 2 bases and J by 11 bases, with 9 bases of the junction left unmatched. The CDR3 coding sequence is TGTGCCAGCAGCTTAACCGGGACTACGGAACAGCAGTTCTTC. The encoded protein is CASSLTGTTEQQFF.

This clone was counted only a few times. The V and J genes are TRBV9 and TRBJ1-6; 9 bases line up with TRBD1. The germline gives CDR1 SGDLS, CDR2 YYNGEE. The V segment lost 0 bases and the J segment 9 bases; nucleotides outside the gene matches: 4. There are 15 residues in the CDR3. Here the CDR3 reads CASSVAGQGSSPLHF. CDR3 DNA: TGTGCCAGCAGCGTAGCCGGACAGGGGAGTTCACCCCTCCACTTT.

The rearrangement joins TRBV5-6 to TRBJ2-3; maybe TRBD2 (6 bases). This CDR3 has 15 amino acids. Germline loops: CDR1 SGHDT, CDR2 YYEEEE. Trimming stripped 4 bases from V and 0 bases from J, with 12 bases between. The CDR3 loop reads CASSPELASTDTQYF. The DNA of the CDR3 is TGTGCCAGCAGCCCGGAACTAGCAAGCACAGATACGCAGTATTTT.

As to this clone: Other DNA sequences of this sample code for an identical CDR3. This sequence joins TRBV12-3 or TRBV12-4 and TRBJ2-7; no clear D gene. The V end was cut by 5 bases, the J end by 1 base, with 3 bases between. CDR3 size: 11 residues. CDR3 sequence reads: CASSPSYEQYF. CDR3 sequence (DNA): TGTGCCAGCAGTCCTTCCTACGAGCAGTACTTC.

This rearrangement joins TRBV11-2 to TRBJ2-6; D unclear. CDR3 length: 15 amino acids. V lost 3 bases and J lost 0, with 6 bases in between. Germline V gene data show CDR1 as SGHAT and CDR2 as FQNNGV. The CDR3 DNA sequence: TGTGCCAGCAGCTTCCGGTTCTCTGGGGCCAACGTCCTGACTTTC. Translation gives CASSFRFSGANVLTF. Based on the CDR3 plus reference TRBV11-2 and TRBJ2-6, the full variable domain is EAGVAQSPRYKIIEKRQSVAFWCNPISGHATLYWYQQILGQGPKLLIQFQNNGVVDDSQLPKDRFSAERLKGVDSTLKIQPAKLEDSAVYLCASSFRFSGANVLTFGAGSRLTVL.

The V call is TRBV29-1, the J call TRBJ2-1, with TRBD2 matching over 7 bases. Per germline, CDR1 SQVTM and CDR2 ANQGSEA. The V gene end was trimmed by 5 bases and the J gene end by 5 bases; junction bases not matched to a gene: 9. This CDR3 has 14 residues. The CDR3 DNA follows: TGCAGCGTTAACGGACTAGGGGTAAACAATGAGCAGTTCTTC. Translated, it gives CSVNGLGVNNEQFF.

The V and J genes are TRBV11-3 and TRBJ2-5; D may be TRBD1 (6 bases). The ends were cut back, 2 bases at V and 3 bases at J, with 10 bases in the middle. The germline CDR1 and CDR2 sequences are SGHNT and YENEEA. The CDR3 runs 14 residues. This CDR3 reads CASSLFSGEETQYF. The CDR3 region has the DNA TGTGCCAGCAGCTTATTTTCAGGGGAAGAGACCCAGTACTTC.